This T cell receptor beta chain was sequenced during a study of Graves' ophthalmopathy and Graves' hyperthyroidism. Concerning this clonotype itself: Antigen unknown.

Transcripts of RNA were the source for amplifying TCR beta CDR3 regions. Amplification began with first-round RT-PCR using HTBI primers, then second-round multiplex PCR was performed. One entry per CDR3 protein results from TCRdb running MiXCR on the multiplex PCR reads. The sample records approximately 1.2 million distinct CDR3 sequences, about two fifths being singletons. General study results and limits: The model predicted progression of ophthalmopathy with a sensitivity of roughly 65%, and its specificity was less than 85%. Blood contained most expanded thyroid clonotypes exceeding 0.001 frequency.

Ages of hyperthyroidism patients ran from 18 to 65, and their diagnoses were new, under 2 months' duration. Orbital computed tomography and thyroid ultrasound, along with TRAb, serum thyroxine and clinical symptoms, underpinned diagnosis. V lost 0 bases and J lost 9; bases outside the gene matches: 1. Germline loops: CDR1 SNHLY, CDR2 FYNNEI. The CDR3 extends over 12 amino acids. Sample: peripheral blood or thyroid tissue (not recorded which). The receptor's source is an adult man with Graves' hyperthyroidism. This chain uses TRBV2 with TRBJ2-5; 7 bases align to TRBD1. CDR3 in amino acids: CASSEAQGAQYF. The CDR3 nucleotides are TGTGCCAGCAGTGAAGCGCAGGGGGCCCAGTACTTC.